This T cell receptor beta chain was retrieved from a study of cytomegalovirus exposure and HLA in healthy donors. Study findings and constraints: The likely origin of a cluster of highly shared sequence variants was a sequencing artifact. CMV antigen specificity was confirmed in vitro for a few CMV-associated chains.

In the case of this clone: What it binds is unknown.

CDR1 is SGHRS, CDR2 YFSETQ, per germline. Trimming took 2 bases from V and 4 from J, leaving 13 bases between them. The CDR3 loop spans 14 amino acids. A multiplex PCR was run with 60 Vbeta primers and 13 Jbeta primers. The repertoire was sequenced with immunoSEQ multiplex PCR; TCRdb's copy has only in-frame clones and lacks some. The sample has 130,000 or so clones, 60% to 85% seen once; the top ten hold 3.4%. The V call is TRBV5-1, the J call TRBJ2-7; no definite D call. The clonotype originates from a man aged 30 to 45 in good health and CMV-seronegative. Sequencing was done on a sample of PBMCs. The DNA of the CDR3 is TGCGCCAGCAGCTTTAGAACAGAAGGTTACGAGCAGTACTTC. Encoded protein: CASSFRTEGYEQYF.